The sequence of this T cell receptor (beta chain) was determined in a study of shared clonotypes between healthy human individuals. Study-wide results and caveats: As a rule, naive subsets had a larger estimated richness than memory subsets.

At a deep level, the assay was run. It was across several immunoSEQ plates that each subset's genomic DNA was evenly split. Under the authors' procedure: With immunoSEQ giving junction-only sequences and no quality scores, filtering differed. Profiled with immunoSEQ multiplex PCR; TCRdb holds only in-frame clones, not every one. For V, J and clone size, that table is used; D and trimming come from the DNA. The sample lists some 2,000,000 clones, approximately 96% occurring once. The CDR3 loop spans 15 amino acids. Unmatched junction bases numbered 5, after V lost 4 bases and J lost 2 bases. Germline V CDR1 and CDR2: MDHEN, SYDVKM. Remarks on this clone: Its antigen is not known.

Sequences were obtained from naive CD4+ T cells sorted from blood. Subset in this sample: CD45RA+ positively selected. The chain joins TRBV28 to TRBJ2-5, with 9 bases aligning to TRBD1. The clonotype originates from a young man in good health. CDR3 coding DNA: TGTGCCAGCAGTTCGACAGGGGGAGGGCAAGAGACCCAGTACTTC. It is translated as CASSSTGGGQETQYF.